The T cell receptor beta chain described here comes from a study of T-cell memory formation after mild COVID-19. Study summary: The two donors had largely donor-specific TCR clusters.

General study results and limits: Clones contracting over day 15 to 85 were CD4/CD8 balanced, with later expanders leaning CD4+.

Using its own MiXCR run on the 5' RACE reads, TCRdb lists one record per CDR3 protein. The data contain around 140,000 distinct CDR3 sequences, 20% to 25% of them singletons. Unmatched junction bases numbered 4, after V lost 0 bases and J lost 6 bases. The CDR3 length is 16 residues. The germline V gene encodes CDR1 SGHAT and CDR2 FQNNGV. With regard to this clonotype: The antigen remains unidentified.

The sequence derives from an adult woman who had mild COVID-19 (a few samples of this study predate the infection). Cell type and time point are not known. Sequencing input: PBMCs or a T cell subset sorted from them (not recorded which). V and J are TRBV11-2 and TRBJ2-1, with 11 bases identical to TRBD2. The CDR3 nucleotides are TGTGCCAGCAGCTTAGATAACCTAGCGGGGGGCAATGAGCAGTTCTTC. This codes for CASSLDNLAGGNEQFF.